This TCR beta chain was retrieved from a study of CD8+ T cells in alopecia areata (dated by TCRdb to 2016 to 2019). Regarding the complete study: Treated patients were enrolled in an open-label pilot trial of oral tofacitinib at 5 to 10 mg twice daily for moderate-to-severe alopecia areata. Tofacitinib was given for 6 to 18 months, followed by 6 months of follow-up off drug to assess delayed response and recurrence. Disease severity in treated patients was measured with the SALT score, which quantifies the percentage of affected scalp surface area. In both human patients and the C3H/HeJ mouse model, the study applied high-throughput TCRbeta sequencing to look at T cell clonal expansion in alopecia areata. Human TCRbeta sequencing covered scalp tissue and sorted CD4+ and CD8+ peripheral blood T cells from patchy and totalis/universalis alopecia areata patients and healthy controls. Biopsies were taken from tofacitinib-treated patients at baseline and again at 4 and 24 weeks into treatment, and several of those patients also had a later scalp biopsy. Clonality in the scalp was compared among normal scalp (n=4), patchy alopecia areata scalp (n=8), and alopecia totalis/universalis scalp (n=8). RNA was obtained with the PAXgene miRNA kit for fixed scalp, the miRNeasy kit for PBMCs, and the RNeasy kit for mouse skin. immunoSEQ multiplex PCR using 35 Vbeta forward primers and 13 Jbeta reverse primers was used to amplify TCRbeta CDR3 regions. The paper's findings and limits, for the study overall: Tofacitinib significantly lowered scalp clonality and the number of expanded CD8+ clones among the top 100 scalp clones. Because the treated cohort was small and had just a single nonresponder, larger studies are needed to establish links between baseline CD8+ expansion and response. Many expanded lesional clones persisted in scalp and blood during tofacitinib treatment, which may partly explain relapse after stopping treatment. Shared TCR sequences between patients were less evident than in mice, which may be partly attributable to HLA diversity in the patient population. Compared with normal scalp, lesional scalp, particularly in alopecia totalis/universalis, had higher clonality and more expanded CD8+ clones, which suggests antigenic drive. Unlike mouse skin, which is dominated by gammadelta T cells, normal human skin has resident alphabeta T cells that are also sequenced, and this complicates analysis of the scalp TCR repertoire.

The CDR1 and CDR2 encoded by the germline V gene are SGHRS and YFSETQ. Trimming takes 2 bases from V and 8 bases from J, and the germline ends sit 13 bases apart. The CDR3 goes from the cysteine to the phenylalanine over 13 residues. This entry keeps only the CDR3 DNA: 39 bases, framed from base 1. As regards this clone: The antigen it binds to is not known. No much larger clone is present one base from it, and per-base qualities are unavailable.

The meaning of the sample's treatment or condition label: oral pan-JAK inhibitor, 5-10 mg twice daily. From alopecia areata patients, peripheral blood was collected along with lesional scalp punch biopsies. After PBMCs were isolated by density centrifugation and stained for CD3, CD4 and CD8, a FACSAria was used to sort CD4+ and CD8+ T cells. Library method: the immunoSEQ multiplex PCR assay. RNA was extracted from all samples and reverse transcribed into cDNA, which served as template for TCR sequencing. SuperScript III was used to make first-strand cDNA, primed with a 2:1 mix of oligo-dT and random hexamers. A synthetic immune receptor repertoire was used to assess amplification bias, and residual bias was removed computationally. As for the original processing: Raw reads were preprocessed to remove errors, and CDR3 was defined according to IMGT conventions as the region from the conserved cysteine to phenylalanine. Clonality was computed as 1 minus the Shannon entropy, with the entropy normalized by log2 of the number of productive unique TCRs. Whether each scalp clone was CD4 or CD8 was inferred by checking scalp TCRbeta sequences against the CD4 and CD8 repertoires from sorted blood. TCRdb stores this immuneACCESS table with in-frame sequences only. Part of the clones is absent; in the studies checked, under half of the shortfall reflects unresolved V genes, and no reason is known for the rest. The V and J calls and clone size come from that table; D and trimming were worked out from the DNA. For this sample the table gives about 180,000 clones, of which approximately 50% were detected only once. The ten largest clonotypes hold about 9.5% of the sample.

Rearrangement joined TRBV5-1 to TRBJ1-1; a confident D gene designation cannot be given. This sequence was found in a human donor with alopecia areata. Here the sequenced sample was CD8+ T cells sorted from blood, taken between weeks 51 and 54, from a patient treated with tofacitinib. This receptor carries the CDR3 CASSFRWGGEAFF. The DNA sequence is given as TGCGCCAGCAGCTTCCGTTGGGGAGGCGAAGCTTTCTTT.